This T cell receptor (beta chain) was captured by sequencing in a study of cytomegalovirus exposure and HLA in healthy donors. 60 Vbeta and 13 Jbeta primers were used in PCR. The method was immunoSEQ multiplex PCR; TCRdb's version includes in-frame clones alone and lacks a portion of them. Altogether around 120,000 clones are present, about 59% being singletons, with the ten largest covering just under 9.5%. Losses at the gene ends were 3 bases for V and 4 bases for J; bases not matched to a gene: 7. Germline assignment: CDR1 SGHNT and CDR2 YYREEE (reference sequence). This CDR3 spans 18 amino acids.

The J gene is TRBJ2-2, the V gene TRBV5-4; TRBD2 agrees at 15 bases. This sequence was found in a woman in her thirties or forties in good health and CMV-seropositive. The sequenced sample was PBMCs. The CDR3 is CASSSGLAGGMSTGELFF. The CDR3 DNA is TGTGCCAGCAGCTCGGGACTAGCGGGAGGAATGAGCACCGGGGAGCTGTTTTTT.